Below, 14 T cell receptor beta chains from the same sample are listed, as sequenced in a study of blood T cell repertoires in COVID-19. Repertoires were generated with immunoSEQ multiplex PCR, while TCRdb's copy carries only in-frame clones and drops some. The sample records 250,000 to 300,000 clones, about 85% being singletons. Sequencing was done on a sample of peripheral blood. These receptors were collected from a man aged 18-30 years with active or convalescent COVID-19.

The V and J genes are TRBV4-2 and TRBJ1-2, with 9 bases identical to TRBD1. The germline CDR1 and CDR2 sequences are LGHNA and YNFKEQ. V lost 4 bases and J lost 8; bases outside the gene matches: 14. The CDR3 contains 16 residues. In nucleotides, the CDR3 is TGTGCCAGCAGCCCACAGACCGGACAGGGGACCCGGGGCTACACCTTC. Amino acid sequence: CASSPQTGQGTRGYTF.

This clone was observed a handful of times. The chain employs TRBV28 and TRBJ1-1; the match to TRBD1 covers 9 bases. Germline V gives CDR1 MDHEN, CDR2 SYDVKM. This CDR3 region has 14 residues. J was trimmed by 3 bases and V by 5 bases; bases with no gene match: 4. The chain's CDR3 is CASSQHRGHTEAFF. The CDR3, as DNA: TGTGCCAGCAGTCAACACAGGGGGCACACTGAAGCTTTCTTT.

This chain uses TRBV2 with TRBJ2-3, with 8 bases identical to TRBD2. The CDR3 extends over 14 amino acids. V was pared by 3 bases and J by 3 bases, with 2 bases of the junction left unmatched. Germline V gene lookup returns CDR1 SNHLY and CDR2 FYNNEI. In nucleotides, the CDR3 is TGTGCCAGCAGTGACCGGGGGGGAACAGATACGCAGTATTTT. As protein: CASSDRGGTDTQYF.

The genes are TRBV19 and TRBJ1-2; a possible D gene is TRBD1 (6 bases). The CDR3 covers 16 residues. Trimming shortened V by 5 bases and J by 0 bases, and 16 bases separated the two germline ends. Germline V gene lookup returns CDR1 LNHDA and CDR2 SQIVND (reference sequence). The CDR3, as DNA: TGTGCCAGTAGTGTTCTACCAGGGGTAGCTAACTATGGCTACACCTTC. Amino acid sequence: CASSVLPGVANYGYTF.

Here the CDR3 reads CASSAQMASLDTQYF. The CDR3, as DNA: TGTGCCAGCAGTGCGCAGATGGCTAGCTTGGATACGCAGTATTTT. This chain connects TRBV9 to TRBJ2-3; possible D gene TRBD2, 5 bases. This CDR3 comprises 15 residues. Germline assignment: CDR1 SGDLS and CDR2 YYNGEE. V lost 5 bases and J 6 bases, leaving 19 bases between the germline ends.

The V gene is TRBV9, the J gene TRBJ2-7; 9 bases map to TRBD2. This CDR3 contains 14 residues. Per the germline V gene, CDR1 is SGDLS and CDR2 is YYNGEE. V lost 0 bases to trimming and J lost 6 bases; unmatched junction nucleotides: 4. The chain's CDR3 is CASSVEREVTEQYF. As DNA, the CDR3 is TGTGCCAGCAGCGTAGAGCGGGAGGTAACCGAGCAGTACTTC.

The chain has TRBV5-1 and TRBJ1-5; D not certain. Trimming removed 0 bases from V and 5 bases from J, with 6 bases in between. The CDR3 sequence is 13 residues long. Germline CDR1 is SGHRS and CDR2 is YFSETQ. CDR3 amino acids: CASSLDEYQPQHF. CDR3 sequence (DNA): TGCGCCAGCAGCTTGGATGAGTATCAGCCCCAGCATTTT.

The chain carries TRBV9 and TRBJ2-3; D unresolved. V was trimmed by 0 bases and J by 6 bases, leaving 5 bases between them. There are 12 residues in the CDR3. Germline V gene lookup returns CDR1 SGDLS and CDR2 YYNGEE. The CDR3, as DNA: TGTGCCAGCAGCGTAGCTACGGATACGCAGTATTTT. It is translated as CASSVATDTQYF.

This chain connects TRBV28 to TRBJ2-1, with D uncertain. The germline CDR1 and CDR2 sequences are MDHEN and SYDVKM. Trimming removed 5 bases from V and 7 bases from J, with 12 bases in between. The length of the CDR3 is 13 residues. As DNA, the CDR3 is TGTGCCAGCAGTACAACCCCCCTGAATGAGCAGTTCTTC. Encoded protein: CASSTTPLNEQFF.

The chain uses TRBV19 and TRBJ1-4, with 9 positions matching TRBD1. CDR1 LNHDA and CDR2 SQIVND come from the germline V gene (reference sequence). J was trimmed by 5 bases and V by 5 bases; bases with no gene match: 9. The CDR3 has 16 residues. The DNA of the CDR3 is TGTGCCAGTAGTCGTACAGGGGGCAGGTTAAATGAAAAACTGTTTTTT. Translation: CASSRTGGRLNEKLFF.

This sequence joins TRBV24-1 and TRBJ2-2; the D is unclear. This CDR3 spans 14 amino acids. V was clipped by 4 bases and J by 7 bases, with 12 bases between them. Germline V gene data show CDR1 as KGHDR and CDR2 as SFDVKD. In DNA form, the CDR3 reads TGTGCCACCAGTGAATCTAGTATATTCGGGGAGCTGTTTTTT. It yields the protein CATSESSIFGELFF.

The gene calls are TRBV2 and TRBJ2-4, with 11 positions matching TRBD2. Trimming at V came to 0 bases and at J to 9 bases, leaving 7 bases not matched to a gene. Per germline, CDR1 SNHLY and CDR2 FYNNEI. The CDR3 contains 16 residues. Written as DNA, the CDR3 is TGTGCCAGCAGTGAAGCACTAGCGGGGGTCCGAGTCATTCAGTACTTC. Residues: CASSEALAGVRVIQYF.

The table lists this clone with a few counts. The chain links TRBV7-9 to TRBJ1-2; D perhaps matches TRBD1 (6 bases). Germline V gene data show CDR1 as SEHNR and CDR2 as FQNEAQ (reference sequence). The CDR3 loop spans 15 amino acids. Between the trimmed V and J ends, which lost 1 base and 4 bases, there was a span of 13 bases. The CDR3 bases are TGTGCCAGCAGCTTAGGCAGGACAGACACCTATGGCTACACCTTC. This encodes CASSLGRTDTYGYTF.

The CDR3 loop is CASSETGQAFSGANVLTF. Here the CDR3 DNA reads TGTGCCAGCAGTGAAACGGGACAGGCCTTCTCTGGGGCCAACGTCCTGACTTTC. The rearrangement uses TRBV6-1 and TRBJ2-6; 8 nucleotides match TRBD1. J lost 0 bases, V lost 2 bases, and 6 bases had no gene match. Germline V gives CDR1 MNHNS, CDR2 SASEGT. The CDR3 covers 18 residues.